This TCR beta chain was observed in a study of cytomegalovirus exposure and HLA in healthy donors. PCR amplification relied on 60 Vbeta primers (plus 13 Jbeta primers). Measured with immunoSEQ multiplex PCR; TCRdb has only the in-frame clones, and not every one. The data hold 95,000 to 120,000 clones, with approximately 83% observed a single time. Germline-derived CDR1 and CDR2 are KGHSH and LQKENI. The CDR3 consists of 18 residues. V lost 2 bases to trimming and J lost 0 bases; unmatched junction nucleotides: 9. This clonotype originated in a woman in her late teens or twenties in good health and CMV-seronegative. The chain links TRBV18 to TRBJ2-1; 8 nucleotides match TRBD1. Sequenced input: PBMCs. CDR3 nucleotide sequence: TGTGCCAGCTCACCAATCCAGGGGGCTGGGGGCTCCTACAATGAGCAGTTCTTC. Protein: CASSPIQGAGGSYNEQFF.